This section outlines one T cell receptor beta chain sequence together with its context. Its cognate antigen is unknown. This sample is drawn from a study of cytomegalovirus exposure and HLA in healthy donors. Using immunoSEQ multiplex PCR, the repertoire was profiled, and TCRdb retains in-frame clones only, with some absent. Of 230,000 or so clones in the sample, around nine tenths were seen once. Study results and caveats: Through in vitro validation, a few CMV-associated chains were shown to be specific for CMV antigens. Most TCRs appeared rarely, but some public TCRs recurred in many donors.

CDR3 size: 13 residues. Germline V gene lookup returns CDR1 LNHDA and CDR2 SQIVND (reference sequence). J was trimmed by 7 bases and V by 4 bases; bases with no gene match: 3. The receptor was isolated from a woman between 18 and 29 years old in good health and CMV-seronegative. J is TRBJ2-1 and V is TRBV19, with 8 nucleotides matching TRBD2. The source material was PBMCs. CDR3 nucleotide sequence: TGTGCCAGTAGTAATATAGCGGGGAATGAGCAGTTCTTC. Its protein product is CASSNIAGNEQFF.